The 9 T cell receptor beta chains in this list originate from one sample, sequenced in a study of OX40 agonist ivuxolimab in advanced cancers. Produced via immunoSEQ multiplex PCR; TCRdb's table is partial and in-frame only. The table records about 15,000 clones, 85% to 90% of them present only once. The sequenced sample was CD4+ or CD8+ T cells sorted from blood, obtained in a trial of the OX40 agonist ivuxolimab. These TCRs come from an adult with an advanced solid tumor such as melanoma, head and neck, liver or kidney cancer.

The J gene is TRBJ2-3, the V gene TRBV6-6; D ambiguous. V was clipped by 6 bases and J by 2 bases, with 9 bases between them. CDR3 length equals 13 residues. Germline assignment: CDR1 MNHNY and CDR2 SVGAGI (reference sequence). The CDR3 coding sequence is TGTGCCAGCAGCCCCAGAGTCACAGATACGCAGTATTTT. Protein: CASSPRVTDTQYF.

V is TRBV27 and J is TRBJ1-5, with a weak D call TRBD1 (6 bases). There are 21 residues in the CDR3. The ends were cut back, 4 bases at V and 2 bases at J, with 30 bases in the middle. Germline CDR1 MNHEY, CDR2 SMNVEV (reference sequence). As DNA, the CDR3 is TGTGCCAGCAGTTCATTACCCCTCGGTCCCAGGGGAGACATGGGCAATCAGCCCCAGCATTTT. Amino acids: CASSSLPLGPRGDMGNQPQHF.

The chain carries TRBV6-5 and TRBJ2-7, with 9 bases fitting TRBD1. Germline CDR1 reads MNHEY; CDR2 reads SVGAGI. The CDR3 is made up of 13 amino acids. V trimming: 11 bases; J trimming: 7 bases; junction bases outside the gene matches: 12. The CDR3 DNA is TGTGCCGCGGGCGGGACAGGGTCTCGAGAGCAGTACTTC. It is translated as CAAGGTGSREQYF.

This clone was observed a single time. The V and J genes are TRBV4-2 and TRBJ2-7; 7 bases are a match to TRBD1. V dropped 1 base and J dropped 1; count of bases not matched to a gene: 1. Per germline, CDR1 LGHNA and CDR2 YNFKEQ. The CDR3 is 14 residues long. This chain's CDR3 is CASSQGGQSYEQYF. The CDR3 DNA reads TGTGCCAGCAGCCAAGGGGGACAGTCCTACGAGCAGTACTTC.

This chain joins TRBV5-4 and TRBJ2-5; the D is unclear. CDR1 and CDR2 from the germline V gene are SGHNT and YYREEE (reference sequence). V was clipped by 0 bases and J by 1 base, with 4 bases between them. The CDR3 extends over 13 amino acids. This chain's CDR3 is CASSLGGQETQYF. The CDR3 nucleotides read TGTGCCAGCAGCTTGGGGGGCCAAGAGACCCAGTACTTC.

The gene calls are TRBV4-1 and TRBJ1-6; 7 bases are shared with TRBD1. Germline values: CDR1 MGHRA, CDR2 YSYEKL. J gave up 2 bases and V 7 bases, and 8 bases lay outside the gene matches. The CDR3 contains 16 residues. The CDR3 loop is CASTLEGAPYNSPLHF. For the CDR3, the DNA is TGCGCCAGCACCTTGGAGGGGGCACCCTATAATTCACCCCTCCACTTT.

The chain couples TRBV7-9 to TRBJ1-2; D possibly corresponds to TRBD1 (6 bases). The CDR3 loop spans 13 amino acids. The V end lost 2 bases, the J end lost 7 bases, and 11 bases lay between the germline ends. Germline V gene data show CDR1 as SEHNR and CDR2 as FQNEAQ (reference sequence). In DNA, the CDR3 is TGTGCCAGCAGCTTATTAGGGGGAGCTGGCTACACCTTC. It is translated as CASSLLGGAGYTF.

In its sample, this clone was seen once. The rearrangement joins TRBV6-6 to TRBJ2-1; TRBD2 aligns across 12 bases. V was pared by 2 bases and J by 8 bases, with 4 bases of the junction left unmatched. Germline values: CDR1 MNHNY, CDR2 SVGAGI (reference sequence). This CDR3 region has 15 residues. The CDR3 sequence: CASSYARLAGDEQFF. The CDR3 coding sequence is TGTGCCAGCAGTTACGCAAGACTAGCGGGGGATGAGCAGTTCTTC.

The gene calls are TRBV5-1 and TRBJ2-2; D gene ambiguous. Per the germline V gene, CDR1 is SGHRS and CDR2 is YFSETQ. The V end lost 0 bases, the J end lost 0 bases, and 18 bases lay between the germline ends. CDR3 length: 19 residues. The CDR3 sequence: CASSLGRRTSQTNTGELFF. CDR3 in DNA: TGCGCCAGCAGCTTGGGACGGCGCACCTCCCAAACGAACACCGGGGAGCTGTTTTTT.